This TCR beta chain was recorded in a study of CD8 T cells in ankylosing spondylitis. Points on this clonotype: What it recognizes is unknown.

The V gene's germline CDR1 is SGHTA and CDR2 FQGTGA. Trimming shortened V by 4 bases and J by 10 bases, and 16 bases separated the two germline ends. This CDR3 is 14 amino acids long. Quantitative molecular-barcoded 5'-RACE generated the TCR beta libraries. TCRdb processed the 5' RACE reads anew with MiXCR; each CDR3 protein has one entry. This table has approximately 300,000 distinct CDR3 sequences, roughly 8% appearing once. Findings and limits, study-wide: There was a TCR beta motif, made of eight highly homologous variants, that appeared characteristic of ankylosing spondylitis blood.

The material sequenced was blood, either unsorted or a sorted T cell fraction (not recorded which). The receptor's source is a male donor with ankylosing spondylitis. V and J are TRBV7-3 and TRBJ2-2; D not resolved. The CDR3 sequence is CASSSPVLPEELFF. The CDR3 bases are TGTGCCAGCAGCTCTCCAGTTCTACCGGAGGAGCTGTTTTTT.